This T cell receptor (beta chain) was recovered during a study of cytomegalovirus exposure and HLA in healthy donors. Germline V gives CDR1 SEHNR, CDR2 FQNEAQ (reference sequence). Trimming shortened V by 1 base and J by 2 bases, and 15 bases separated the two germline ends. CDR3 length: 17 amino acids. The study ran its PCR with 60 Vbeta and 13 Jbeta primers. Only in-frame clones appear in the TCRdb table, and some are missing; sequencing was by immunoSEQ multiplex PCR. Among 150,000 to 200,000 clones, about 84% were seen once, and the ten largest hold around 5%. This chain joins TRBV7-9 and TRBJ1-5; D is perhaps TRBD1 (6 bases). The sample taken for sequencing was PBMCs. The clonotype originates from a man aged 18 to 29 in good health and CMV-seronegative. The CDR3 sequence: CASSLGRGGQGNQPQHF. The CDR3 nucleotides read TGTGCCAGCAGCTTAGGGAGGGGGGGTCAAGGCAATCAGCCCCAGCATTTT.